The source of this T cell receptor beta chain is a study of OX40 agonist ivuxolimab in advanced cancers. TCRdb's table, derived via immunoSEQ multiplex PCR, lists solely in-frame clones and lacks some. This sample carries about 93,000 clones, around 90% of them seen once, and the ten largest clones take 2.6%. V lost 4 bases and J 12 bases, leaving 15 bases between the germline ends. Germline assignment: CDR1 LGHNA and CDR2 YNFKEQ. The CDR3 spans 12 residues. The chain carries TRBV4-2 and TRBJ1-1; D is possibly TRBD1 (6 bases). The starting material was CD4+ or CD8+ T cells sorted from blood, obtained in a trial of the OX40 agonist ivuxolimab. The clonotype originates from an adult with an advanced solid tumor such as melanoma, head and neck, liver or kidney cancer. CDR3 in DNA: TGTGCCAGCAGCCTCCTACAGGGAATCCCTTTCTTT. Its translation is CASSLLQGIPFF.